The 21 T cell receptor beta chains presented below share a single source sample, sequenced in a study of T cell repertoires in cytomegalovirus infection. MiXCR, run by TCRdb on the reads, gives a single entry per CDR3 protein. The data show around 710,000 distinct CDR3 sequences, about 27% seen once. Antigens for these TCRs are unknown. The sequencing used cultured CD8+ T cells from PBMCs, collected from culture after CMV antigen stimulation. These receptor sequences come from a human donor in good health (CMV status not recorded). Some clones in this sample may be carry-over from other donors' samples.

V usage is TRBV19 and J usage is TRBJ2-2, with 12 bases identical to TRBD1. Germline CDR1 is LNHDA and CDR2 is SQIVND (reference sequence). The CDR3 has 15 residues. Germline trimming cut 5 bases from V and 6 bases from J; bases unmatched to any gene: 4. This CDR3 is CASSRDRGRSGELFF. Here the CDR3 DNA reads TGTGCCAGTAGTCGGGACAGGGGGCGGTCCGGGGAGCTGTTTTTT.

This clonotype was observed a few times. V usage is TRBV7-2 and J usage is TRBJ2-7, with D possibly matching TRBD1 (6 bases). The CDR3 contains 14 residues. Trimming cost V 2 bases and J 2 bases, with 10 bases left between them. Germline loops: CDR1 SGHTA, CDR2 FQGNSA. The CDR3 sequence: CASSLPDRAYEQYV. CDR3 coding DNA: TGTGCCAGCAGCTTACCGGACAGAGCCTACGAGCAGTACGTC.

This clonotype was observed many times. This chain links TRBV11-3 with TRBJ2-3; 12 nucleotides agree with TRBD2. This CDR3 spans 16 amino acids. From germline, CDR1 is SGHNT and CDR2 YENEEA. J gave up 6 bases and V 4 bases, and 8 bases lay outside the gene matches. The chain's CDR3 is CASSSQTSGGSDTQYF. For the CDR3, the DNA is TGTGCCAGCAGCTCCCAGACTAGCGGGGGATCGGATACGCAGTATTTT.

This clonotype was picked up a small number of times. The chain employs TRBV29-1 and TRBJ2-1, with D possibly TRBD1 on 5 matching bases. V shed 3 bases and J shed 7 bases, with 13 bases lying between them. The CDR3 runs 13 residues. Germline CDR1 is SQVTM and CDR2 is ANQGSEA. The CDR3 DNA sequence: TGCAGCGTTGACAGGGCCTCCGTTAATGAGCAGTTCTTC. Its translation is CSVDRASVNEQFF.

The chain is built from TRBV7-8 and TRBJ1-5; a possible D gene is TRBD1 (5 bases). CDR1 and CDR2 from the germline V gene are SGHVS and FQNEAQ. The CDR3 sequence is 15 residues long. V was trimmed by 1 base and J by 8 bases, leaving 15 bases between them. The CDR3 region has the DNA TGTGCCAGCAGCTTAGGGGACTTTGGTCTAGAGCCCCAGCATTTT. It encodes CASSLGDFGLEPQHF.

This clonotype was picked up a small number of times. This rearrangement joins TRBV6-5 to TRBJ2-7; D is possibly TRBD1 (5 bases). The CDR3 sequence is 15 residues long. Trimming cost V 0 bases and J 0 bases, with 9 bases left between them. Germline V gene sequence: CDR1 MNHEY, CDR2 SVGAGI. CDR3: CASSYSSDNSYEQYF. CDR3 in DNA: TGTGCCAGCAGTTACTCATCGGACAACTCCTACGAGCAGTACTTC.

This clonotype turned up a few times. This chain connects TRBV7-6 to TRBJ1-1; a possible D gene is TRBD1 (6 bases). V was clipped by 5 bases and J by 1 base, with 14 bases between them. The V gene's germline CDR1 is SGHVS and CDR2 FNYEAQ. The CDR3 has 15 residues. The chain's CDR3 is CASSPDSPPNTEAFF. CDR3 coding DNA: TGTGCCAGCAGCCCGGACAGCCCCCCGAACACTGAAGCTTTCTTT.

This clonotype has just a few counts. This chain uses TRBV28 with TRBJ2-2, with 7 nucleotides matching TRBD2. CDR3 size: 15 residues. V shed 6 bases and J 2 bases; nucleotides not matched to a gene: 6. CDR1 and CDR2 (germline): MDHEN, SYDVKM. The CDR3 loop reads CASSDRDYNTGELFF. The CDR3, as DNA: TGTGCCAGCAGCGACCGGGACTACAACACCGGGGAGCTGTTTTTT. The full variable domain, completed using reference TRBV28 and TRBJ2-2, is DVKVTQSSRYLVKRTGEKVFLECVQDMDHENMFWYRQDPGLGLRLIYFSYDVKMKEKGDIPEGYSVSREKKERFSLILESASTNQTSMYLCASSDRDYNTGELFFGEGSRLTVL.

V usage is TRBV12-3 or TRBV12-4 and J usage is TRBJ2-3; TRBD2 aligns across 8 bases. The CDR3 contains 13 residues. The V gene end was trimmed by 10 bases and the J gene end by 6 bases; junction bases not matched to a gene: 9. The DNA for the CDR3 is TGTGCCACCTCTCGGGGGGGAGACGATACGCAGTATTTT. Encoded protein: CATSRGGDDTQYF.

This clonotype was seen at least ten times. The V and J genes are TRBV7-8 and TRBJ2-7; D ambiguous. Trimming removed 2 bases at V and 0 bases at J, with 8 bases between. This CDR3 spans 14 amino acids. Per germline, CDR1 SGHVS and CDR2 FQNEAQ. This CDR3 reads CASSLYESSYEQYV. The CDR3 DNA reads TGTGCCAGCAGCTTATACGAGAGCTCCTACGAGCAGTACGTC.

The gene calls are TRBV20-1 and TRBJ2-7; D is unresolved. The CDR3 is 13 residues long. The V gene's germline CDR1 is DFQATT and CDR2 SNEGSKA (reference sequence). V was cut by 0 bases and J by 1 base, with 7 bases left in between. CDR3 DNA: TGCAGTGCTAGAGATGGGGATTCCTACGAGCAGTACGTC. Translating gives CSARDGDSYEQYV.

This clonotype was seen at least ten times. J is TRBJ2-5 and V is TRBV7-9; 11 bases line up with TRBD1. This CDR3 has 16 amino acids. V was clipped by 5 bases and J by 1 base; unmatched bases: 6. CDR1 and CDR2 (germline): SEHNR, FQNEAQ (reference sequence). The CDR3 sequence: CASSGGTGGSQETQYF. The CDR3 region has the DNA TGTGCCAGCAGCGGAGGGACAGGGGGAAGCCAAGAGACCCAGTACTTC.

This clonotype showed up many times. The genes are TRBV6-6 and TRBJ1-1; TRBD1 might be the D (5 bases). The CDR3 contains 16 residues. With 0 bases removed from V and 1 base from J, the gap between germline ends came to 12 bases. CDR1 is MNHNY and CDR2 is SVGAGI in the germline V gene (reference sequence). CDR3 in amino acids: CASSYSQGVPNTEAFF. For the CDR3, the DNA is TGTGCCAGCAGTTACTCCCAGGGAGTTCCGAACACTGAAGCTTTCTTT.

There are a few counts of this clonotype. This chain joins TRBV6-2 or TRBV6-3 and TRBJ2-2; weak D call: TRBD1 (6 bases). The CDR3 totals 19 residues. CDR1 MNHEY and CDR2 SVGEGT come from the germline V gene. V lost 4 bases, J lost 3 bases, and 24 bases lay in between. Here the CDR3 reads CASSFGIRAGGQDTGELFF. The CDR3 DNA is TGTGCCAGCAGTTTTGGGATCCGGGCTGGGGGCCAGGACACCGGGGAGCTGTTTTTT.

This clonotype occurred many times. The genes are TRBV7-9 and TRBJ2-7; no definite D call. CDR3 length: 14 residues. Trimming removed 1 base at V and 3 bases at J, with 10 bases between. Germline loops: CDR1 SEHNR, CDR2 FQNEAQ (reference sequence). This chain's CDR3 is CASSLGYENYEQYF. In DNA, the CDR3 is TGTGCCAGCAGCTTAGGGTACGAGAACTACGAGCAGTACTTC.

This clonotype was counted between two and nine times. The chain couples TRBV7-9 to TRBJ2-3; 7 bases are shared with TRBD2. In germline, CDR1 is SEHNR, CDR2 FQNEAQ (reference sequence). CDR3 length equals 17 residues. Losses at the gene ends were 6 bases for V and 6 bases for J; bases not matched to a gene: 18. CDR3 nucleotide sequence: TGTGCCAGCAGGTCCCCCGGGACGGGGGGTGAATCTGATACGCAGTATTTT. Protein product: CASRSPGTGGESDTQYF.

J is TRBJ2-7 and V is TRBV6-2 or TRBV6-3; D is perhaps TRBD1 (6 bases). Germline values: CDR1 MNHEY, CDR2 SVGEGT. This CDR3 is 15 amino acids long. The V end was cut by 2 bases, the J end by 3 bases, with 14 bases between. The CDR3 sequence: CASSYARGISYEQYV. The CDR3 bases are TGTGCCAGCAGTTACGCCAGGGGAATCAGCTACGAGCAGTACGTC.

This rearrangement joins TRBV20-1 to TRBJ2-7, with 10 bases fitting TRBD1. With V trimmed by 1 base and J by 4 bases, 16 bases remained unmatched. CDR3 length equals 18 residues. Germline V gives CDR1 DFQATT, CDR2 SNEGSKA (reference sequence). The CDR3 DNA sequence: TGCAGTGCTAGAGGGGGACCAGACAGGGGGCCAGCCGGGTACGAGCAGTACGTC. It yields the protein CSARGGPDRGPAGYEQYV.

This clonotype was detected a few times. The rearrangement joins TRBV28 to TRBJ2-2, with D possibly TRBD1 on 5 matching bases. This CDR3 is 16 amino acids long. Trimming took off 1 base at V and 0 bases at J, with 9 bases between the two ends. CDR1 is MDHEN, CDR2 SYDVKM, per germline. Here the CDR3 DNA reads TGTGCCAGCAGTTTATATCCAGGGACGAACACCGGGGAGCTGTTTTTT. This gives the protein CASSLYPGTNTGELFF.

This chain links TRBV12-3 or TRBV12-4 with TRBJ1-2, with unresolved D. V was cut by 6 bases and J by 8 bases, with 13 bases left in between. The CDR3 contains 12 residues. CDR3 protein: CASRPPGEGYTF. The CDR3 coding sequence is TGTGCCAGCAGACCTCCCGGGGAGGGCTACACCTTC.

About this clonotype itself: A much bigger clone sits one base away, suggesting this may be a read error. The gene calls are TRBV7-6 and TRBJ2-3, with 7 bases fitting TRBD1. CDR1 and CDR2 (germline): SGHVS, FNYEAQ. With V trimmed by 1 base and J by 0 bases, 7 bases remained unmatched. This CDR3 contains 17 residues. DNA of the CDR3: TGTGCCAGCAGCTTAGATTGGACAGGCACTAGCACAGATACGCAGTATTTT. Its protein is CASSLDWTGTSTDTQYF.